A selection of T cell receptor beta chains follows, all from one sample in a study of PD-L1 blockade in urothelial cancer. This table comes from immunoSEQ multiplex PCR, and its TCRdb copy is limited to in-frame clones, with some not included. The sample has tens of thousands of clones, around 75% seen once. Specimen: PBMCs, collected around atezolizumab (anti-PD-L1) treatment. The receptors here all came from a man aged 50 or older with urothelial cancer. CDR3s include the opening cysteine and the closing phenylalanine or tryptophan. The D gene is left open where the match is weak. Clone size, where shown, is once, few, many, or a class for clones that have expanded.

TRBV11-1	.	TRBD1	TRBJ2-7	TGTGCCAGCACTAAGTATGGACAGGGGCGATACGAGCAGTACTTC	CASTKYGQGRYEQYF
TRBV10-3	.	.	TRBJ2-1	TGTGCCATCAGCCAGGGGGGCAATGAGCAGTTCTTC	CAISQGGNEQFF
TRBV19	few	.	TRBJ1-2	TGTGCCAGTACCCATCCCCCATGGAGTCAAGGCTACACCTTC	CASTHPPWSQGYTF
TRBV7-9	few	TRBD1	TRBJ1-2	TGTGCCAGCAGCCCTATGGACAGGGTCTATGGCTACACCTTC	CASSPMDRVYGYTF
TRBV18	.	.	TRBJ1-2	TGTGCCAGCTCACCATCGGACAGTCGGGGCTACACCTTC	CASSPSDSRGYTF
TRBV29-1	.	TRBD2	TRBJ2-1	TGCAGCGCCCCTCGGGGGCTAGCGGGGGGGCGTGTGGAGCAGTTCTTC	CSAPRGLAGGRVEQFF
TRBV29-1	.	.	TRBJ1-2	TGCAGCGTTGGTACAGGGCTCTATGGCTACACCTTC	CSVGTGLYGYTF
TRBV6-6	once	.	TRBJ2-3	TGTGCCAGCAGTTTACGAGGACTTTACACAGATACGCAGTATTTT	CASSLRGLYTDTQYF
TRBV7-8	.	.	TRBJ2-6	TGTGCCAGCAGCCCCACGGCTGGGGCCAACGTCCTGACTTTC	CASSPTAGANVLTF
TRBV27	once	.	TRBJ2-3	TGTGCCAGCGCCCTCAAAGGTGGGGGCAGGGTAGCAGATACGCAGTATTTT	CASALKGGGRVADTQYF
TRBV7-9	.	.	TRBJ1-1	TGTGCCAGCAGCGACAATAACGGGGTGAACACTGAAGCTTTCTTT	CASSDNNGVNTEAFF
TRBV5-6	.	TRBD2	TRBJ2-3	TGTGCCAGCAGCTTGGAACTAGCGGGGTTGGTAGATACGCAGTATTTT	CASSLELAGLVDTQYF
TRBV6-5	.	.	TRBJ2-7	TGTGCCAGCACCAGGGACACATCCTACGAGCAGTACTTC	CASTRDTSYEQYF
TRBV7-9	.	TRBD2	TRBJ2-5	TGTGCCAGCAGCTTAGCGACTAGCGGGACGCAAGAGACCCAGTACTTC	CASSLATSGTQETQYF
TRBV7-2	.	.	TRBJ1-1	TGTGCCAGCAGCTTAGTAGCGAACACTGAAGCTTTCTTT	CASSLVANTEAFF
TRBV7-9	.	TRBD1	TRBJ1-6	TGTGCCAGCAGCTTAGGAAGGACAGGGAATTCACCCCTCCACTTT	CASSLGRTGNSPLHF
TRBV7-9	.	.	TRBJ1-4	TGTGCCAGCAGCTTCCCAGGATATAATGAAAAACTGTTTTTT	CASSFPGYNEKLFF